Each of the 22 T cell receptor beta chains below was sequenced from the same sample in a study of blood T cells in healthy people across ages. A second PCR of 7 to 11 cycles used a sample-barcoded 5' primer and a J-beta primer mix. TCRdb passed the 5' RACE reads through MiXCR, listing each CDR3 protein once. The table lists roughly 700,000 distinct CDR3 sequences, around a quarter of them singletons. These same records also appear under a second study, on T cells of mothers and their children.

Sequenced material: blood. The receptors come from a boy aged 5-17 years in good health.

This clonotype was seen a few times. V is TRBV7-2 and J is TRBJ1-2, with D perhaps TRBD1 (5 bases). The CDR3 spans 14 residues. V dropped 5 bases and J dropped 4 bases, with 14 bases sitting between them. The germline gives CDR1 SGHTA, CDR2 FQGNSA. The CDR3 sequence is CASSRRGQGYGYTF. DNA of the CDR3: TGTGCCAGCAGCCGACGAGGGCAGGGCTATGGCTACACCTTC. Complete variable domain (other parts from reference TRBV7-2 and TRBJ1-2): GAGVSQSPSNKVTEKGKDVELRCDPISGHTALYWYRQSLGQGLEFLIYFQGNSAPDKSGLPSDRFSAERTGGSVSTLTIQRTQQEDSAVYLCASSRRGQGYGYTFGSGTRLTVV.

This clonotype was counted a few times. CDR3 sequence: CASSQDPRGHNEQFF. The CDR3 DNA sequence: TGCGCCAGCAGCCAAGATCCGCGGGGGCACAATGAGCAGTTCTTC. V is TRBV4-3 and J is TRBJ2-5; possibly TRBD2 for D (7 bases). TRBJ2-1 matches the DNA end more closely, so the J call is doubtful. CDR3 length: 15 residues. Germline V gene lookup returns CDR1 LGHNA and CDR2 YSLEER.

This clonotype was found a few times. The rearrangement joins TRBV12-3 or TRBV12-4 to TRBJ2-1, with D uncertain. The DNA end lines up better with TRBJ2-7; the J call may be wrong. The CDR3 has 15 amino acids. The CDR3 protein is CASREEGTPFYEQYF. In DNA form, the CDR3 reads TGTGCCAGCAGGGAAGAAGGAACTCCCTTCTACGAGCAGTACTTC.

This clonotype was counted between two and nine times. CDR3 loop: CASSSRGVYEQYF. CDR3 nucleotides: TGTGCCAGCAGCTCCCGGGGAGTTTACGAGCAGTACTTC. The rearrangement uses TRBV13 and TRBJ2-7; possible D gene TRBD2, 5 bases. This CDR3 has 13 amino acids. Germline V gene lookup returns CDR1 PRHDT and CDR2 FYEKMQ (reference sequence). V gave up 4 bases and J gave up 4 bases, with 11 bases separating them.

As concerns this clonotype: Germline is not matched at one junction end, which may reflect a read error. The V and J genes are TRBV11-2 and TRBJ1-1, with D possibly TRBD1 on 6 matching bases. The germline CDR1 and CDR2 sequences are SGHAT and FQNNGV. This CDR3 has 13 amino acids. The CDR3 nucleotides are TGTGCCAGCAGCTCGGGGGGCCTCACTGGAGCTTTCTTT. Translated: CASSSGGLTGAFF.

This clonotype occurred a few times. J is TRBJ2-5 and V is TRBV4-2; 9 nucleotides match TRBD2. V was clipped by 4 bases and J by 3 bases; unmatched bases: 15. The CDR3 totals 18 residues. Germline loops: CDR1 LGHNA, CDR2 YNFKEQ. CDR3 in amino acids: CASSLSFGLAGQEETQYF. Here the CDR3 DNA reads TGTGCCAGCAGCCTATCTTTCGGGCTAGCGGGACAAGAAGAGACCCAGTACTTC.

This clonotype has just a few counts. V gene TRBV29-1 combines with J gene TRBJ1-1; 9 nucleotides match TRBD1. Per germline, CDR1 SQVTM and CDR2 ANQGSEA. CDR3 size: 16 residues. V was clipped by 6 bases and J by 1 base; unmatched bases: 12. The CDR3 region is CSVGGDRDKGNTEAFF. In DNA, the CDR3 is TGCAGCGTGGGAGGGGACAGGGACAAGGGGAACACTGAAGCTTTCTTT.

The chain has TRBV20-1 and TRBJ2-7; 7 bases line up with TRBD1. Germline lookup yields CDR1 DFQATT and CDR2 SNEGSKA (reference sequence). V dropped 6 bases and J dropped 0; count of bases not matched to a gene: 8. The CDR3 covers 14 residues. The CDR3 region is CSAGRDRSSYEQYF. The CDR3 nucleotides are TGCAGTGCCGGCCGGGACAGAAGCTCCTACGAGCAGTACTTC.

The rearrangement uses TRBV7-2 and TRBJ2-7; 10 nucleotides match TRBD2. Germline CDR1 SGHTA, CDR2 FQGNSA. This CDR3 has 13 amino acids. Unmatched junction bases numbered 9, after V lost 4 bases and J lost 12 bases. The CDR3 DNA reads TGTGCCAGCAGCTCGCTGACTAGCGGGCGATGGTACTTC. Residues: CASSSLTSGRWYF.

This clonotype was counted only a few times. The chain uses TRBV12-5 and TRBJ2-1; D gene uncertain. V lost 2 bases to trimming and J lost 13 bases, with 3 bases between them. The germline gives CDR1 LGHNT, CDR2 FRNRAP. CDR3 length: 9 amino acids. CDR3 loop: CASGLPQFF. For the CDR3, the DNA is TGTGCTAGTGGTTTGCCCCAGTTCTTC.

This clonotype was observed a few times. The chain couples TRBV29-1 to TRBJ2-1; TRBD1 matches at 9 bases. Trimming removed 3 bases from V and 9 bases from J; junction bases left unmatched: 18. Per the germline V gene, CDR1 is SQVTM and CDR2 is ANQGSEA. The CDR3 contains 17 residues. CDR3 coding DNA: TGCAGCGTTGAGGGGGGACAGGGTGAAGGACTGGACGGTGAGCAGTTCTTC. As protein: CSVEGGQGEGLDGEQFF.

The rearrangement uses TRBV6-2 or TRBV6-3 and TRBJ2-2, with 7 nucleotides matching TRBD1. Trimming at V came to 6 bases and at J to 4 bases, leaving 8 bases not matched to a gene. Germline CDR1 is MNHEY and CDR2 is SVGEGT. The CDR3 length is 15 residues. The CDR3 loop is CASSDPTGSTGELFF. The CDR3 DNA reads as TGTGCCAGCAGCGATCCGACAGGGAGCACCGGGGAGCTGTTTTTT.

This clonotype showed up just a few times. This chain connects TRBV5-1 to TRBJ1-4, with TRBD1 identical over 7 bases. The junction had 7 bases not matched to a gene; V was cut back by 2 bases and J by 6 bases. CDR3 length equals 15 residues. Germline values: CDR1 SGHRS, CDR2 YFSETQ. The CDR3 bases are TGCGCCAGCAGCTTTTCCGGGACAGAGGATGAAAAACTGTTTTTT. As protein: CASSFSGTEDEKLFF. The variable domain in full, completed from reference TRBV5-1 and TRBJ1-4, reads KAGVTQTPRYLIKTRGQQVTLSCSPISGHRSVSWYQQTPGQGLQFLFEYFSETQRNKGNFPGRFSGRQFSNSRSEMNVSTLELGDSALYLCASSFSGTEDEKLFFGSGTQLSVL.

The table lists this clonotype with a few counts. V is TRBV15 and J is TRBJ2-1; D not certain. The J call may be mistaken, given a closer DNA end match to TRBJ2-5. Germline CDR1 LNHNV, CDR2 YYDKDF (reference sequence). The CDR3 loop spans 16 amino acids. CDR3 nucleotides: TGTGCCACCAGCAGATGGGGTCCGCGGCCCCAAGAGACCCAGTACTTC. Its protein is CATSRWGPRPQETQYF.

The V call is TRBV7-6, the J call TRBJ2-1; 10 bases agree with TRBD2. Unmatched junction bases numbered 5, after V lost 2 bases and J lost 4 bases. The CDR3 is made up of 16 amino acids. The germline CDR1 and CDR2 sequences are SGHVS and FNYEAQ. The CDR3 bases are TGTGCCAGCAGCTTACGCGGGACTAGCGAATACAATGAGCAGTTCTTC. This sequence encodes CASSLRGTSEYNEQFF.

The chain couples TRBV9 to TRBJ2-3; 12 bases are shared with TRBD2. Germline-derived CDR1 and CDR2 are SGDLS and YYNGEE. The trim removed 0 bases at V and 4 bases at J, leaving 12 bases unmatched. This CDR3 spans 19 amino acids. The CDR3 DNA is TGTGCCAGCAGCGTAGGTCGACTCGGACTAGCGGGGTCTCCAGATACGCAGTATTTT. Translating gives CASSVGRLGLAGSPDTQYF.

This clonotype was seen at least ten times. The J gene is TRBJ2-7, the V gene TRBV7-9, with a weak D call TRBD1 (5 bases). The germline V gene has CDR1 SEHNR and CDR2 FQNEAQ (reference sequence). The CDR3 has 13 amino acids. V was clipped by 5 bases and J by 4 bases, with 12 bases between them. The CDR3 coding sequence is TGTGCCAGCAGCCCACCTGGGGCGTACGAGCAGTACTTC. Translated, it gives CASSPPGAYEQYF.

This clonotype was seen many times. The rearrangement joins TRBV7-8 to TRBJ2-7, with D hard to call. This CDR3 spans 15 amino acids. Germline V gene lookup returns CDR1 SGHVS and CDR2 FQNEAQ. Trimming left V 2 bases short and J 2 bases short, with 13 bases between. This CDR3 is CASSLLRVRTYEQYF. The CDR3 DNA is TGTGCCAGCAGCTTACTCCGGGTTCGAACCTACGAGCAGTACTTC.

The sample holds one count of this clonotype. The chain employs TRBV24-1 and TRBJ1-1; D remains ambiguous. Trimming took off 5 bases at V and 6 bases at J, with 12 bases between the two ends. The CDR3 is 13 amino acids. CDR1 and CDR2 from the germline V gene are KGHDR and SFDVKD. The CDR3 DNA sequence: TGTGCCACCAGTGGGGCCGAGCAGTCTGAAGCTTTCTTT. Amino acid sequence: CATSGAEQSEAFF.

The rearrangement joins TRBV20-1 to TRBJ2-5; D is perhaps TRBD2 (6 bases). CDR3 size: 12 residues. Germline V gene sequence: CDR1 DFQATT, CDR2 SNEGSKA (reference sequence). Trimming took 1 base from V and 4 from J, leaving 7 bases between them. Here the CDR3 reads CSARAGGETQYF. The CDR3, as DNA: TGCAGTGCTAGAGCCGGGGGAGAGACCCAGTACTTC.

The rearrangement links TRBV2 to TRBJ1-6; 8 positions match TRBD1. J was trimmed by 9 bases and V by 3 bases; bases with no gene match: 4. Germline V lookup: CDR1 SNHLY, CDR2 FYNNEI. The CDR3 is 14 residues long. Here the CDR3 DNA reads TGTGCCAGCAGTGATCAACAGGGGGGTTCACCCCTCCACTTT. Its translation: CASSDQQGGSPLHF.

The chain uses TRBV5-1 and TRBJ2-3; TRBD1 might be the D (6 bases). The germline CDR1 and CDR2 sequences are SGHRS and YFSETQ. V was pared by 0 bases and J by 0 bases, with 14 bases between. There are 17 residues in the CDR3. The CDR3 region has the DNA TGCGCCAGCAGCTTGGGTTACAGGGAAACTAGCACAGATACGCAGTATTTT. The encoded protein is CASSLGYRETSTDTQYF.